The clone carrying this T cell receptor (beta chain) was picked up a small number of times. Antigen: not known. The sample originates from a study of T cell responses to AZD1222 COVID-19 vaccine. Notes on the study in general: Most donors were white British and more were female, and clonal diversity was possibly underestimated. Only 5 or 6 people who got AZD1222 tested seropositive at baseline.

Libraries were prepared by immunoSEQ multiplex PCR; TCRdb keeps only in-frame clonotypes and omits some of them. The profile shows some 170,000 clones, roughly nine tenths of them singletons. The source of this sequence is an adult in good health. Sequencing was performed on peripheral blood, taken on day 0 of AZD1222 vaccination.

For the CDR3, the DNA is TGCGCCAGCAGCCAAGATGGGGCCGGTTGGGGGCAGTTCTTC. Its protein product is CASSQDGAGWGQFF. The chain has TRBV4-3 and TRBJ2-1, with TRBD1 as a possible D gene (5 bases). CDR3 size: 14 residues. Germline CDR1 is LGHNA and CDR2 is YSLEER. V shed 0 bases and J shed 12 bases, with 15 bases lying between them.